The 9 T cell receptor beta chains given below trace back to one sample, sequenced in a study of identical twins. From the 5' RACE reads, TCRdb called clonotypes with MiXCR, one entry per CDR3 protein. The sample lists about 240,000 distinct CDR3 sequences; under 12% were seen once. Sample: memory T cells sorted from blood. Receptors were obtained from a man aged 45-65 years in good health.

This clonotype was recorded many times. V gene TRBV29-1 combines with J gene TRBJ2-1, with 7 bases fitting TRBD2. Per the germline V gene, CDR1 is SQVTM and CDR2 is ANQGSEA. The CDR3 has 13 amino acids. Here the CDR3 reads CTFRGRAWNEQFF. In nucleotides, the CDR3 is TGCACCTTTAGAGGGAGGGCATGGAATGAGCAGTTCTTC.

This clonotype appeared a few times. The chain combines TRBV21-1 with TRBJ1-5. TRBV21-1 is recorded as a pseudogene. The length of the CDR3 is 19 residues. CDR3 residues: CASSARQPRQQSGNQPQHF. CDR3 DNA: TGTGCCAGCAGCGCCAGACAGCCCCGGCAGCAGTCCGGCAATCAGCCCCAGCATTTT.

This clonotype has ten or more counts. The J gene is TRBJ1-1, the V gene TRBV20-1; maybe TRBD1 (6 bases). V dropped 6 bases and J dropped 1 base, with 12 bases sitting between them. The germline gives CDR1 DFQATT, CDR2 SNEGSKA (reference sequence). This CDR3 is built from 13 residues. The CDR3 reads CSAPRGANTEAFF. In DNA form, the CDR3 reads TGCAGTGCGCCGCGGGGGGCGAACACTGAAGCTTTCTTT.

This clonotype was seen ten or more times. V is TRBV7-3 and J is TRBJ2-3; D is undetermined. CDR3 length: 14 residues. In germline, CDR1 is SGHTA, CDR2 FQGTGA. V shed 4 bases and J shed 0 bases, with 8 bases lying between them. Here the CDR3 reads CASSSRSSTDTQYF. CDR3 in DNA: TGTGCCAGCAGCTCGAGATCTAGCACAGATACGCAGTATTTT.

V usage is TRBV10-3 and J usage is TRBJ2-2, with 9 bases matching TRBD1. J lost 1 base, V lost 5 bases, and 5 bases had no gene match. In germline, CDR1 is ENHRY, CDR2 SYGVKD. The CDR3 is 16 amino acids. CDR3: CAISTRTGVNTGELFF. The CDR3 DNA reads TGTGCCATCAGTACGCGGACAGGGGTGAACACCGGGGAGCTGTTTTTT.

In its sample, this clonotype was seen many times. The rearrangement uses TRBV20-1 and TRBJ2-5, with D possibly being TRBD2 (5 bases). The CDR3 consists of 14 residues. CDR1 and CDR2 (germline): DFQATT, SNEGSKA (reference sequence). V shed 1 base and J shed 1 base, with 10 bases lying between them. The CDR3 is CSARGWESQETQYF. The CDR3 region has the DNA TGCAGTGCTAGAGGTTGGGAGTCCCAAGAGACCCAGTACTTC.

This clonotype was seen only a few times. This rearrangement joins TRBV5-1 to TRBJ2-6, with 10 bases lining up with TRBD2. This CDR3 has 19 residues. V lost 0 bases to trimming and J lost 4 bases; unmatched junction nucleotides: 10. CDR1 is SGHRS and CDR2 is YFSETQ in the germline V gene. CDR3 nucleotide sequence: TGCGCCAGCAGCTTGGTTCAGCGGGGGGGCCTCACCGGGGCCAACGTCCTGACTTTC. Translation: CASSLVQRGGLTGANVLTF.

This chain links TRBV4-2 with TRBJ2-7; 7 bases align to TRBD1. The J segment lost 2 bases and the V segment lost 3 bases, leaving 7 bases of the junction unmatched. Germline V gene sequence: CDR1 LGHNA, CDR2 YNFKEQ. The CDR3 extends over 15 amino acids. The CDR3 bases are TGTGCCAGCAGCCAGATGGGACAGACTCCCTACGAGCAGTACTTC. Residues: CASSQMGQTPYEQYF.

This clonotype was counted a few times. CDR3 in DNA: TGTGCCAGCAGTCCCCATGGGCGGAGACGGAACACTGAAGCTTTCTTT. Its protein product is CASSPHGRRRNTEAFF. V and J are TRBV27 and TRBJ1-1; D uncertain. Per germline, CDR1 MNHEY and CDR2 SMNVEV (reference sequence). The germline V and J ends were trimmed by 5 bases and 1 base, with 17 bases remaining between them. The CDR3 covers 16 residues.